Listed here are 27 T cell receptor beta chains from one sample, sequenced in a study of cytomegalovirus exposure and HLA in healthy donors (dated by TCRdb to 2016 to 2017). Libraries were made using the immunoSEQ multiplex PCR assay. The table was pulled from immuneACCESS by TCRdb, which kept in-frame rearrangements only. Such tables lose some clones; where checked, under half of the loss comes from unresolved V genes, and the rest has no known cause. The table for this sample lists over 130,000 clones; 70% to 90% of them were counted only once. Clones ranked in the top ten supply approximately 8.7% of the sample. Specimen: PBMCs. These receptors all stem from a man younger than 30 in good health and CMV-seropositive.

The chain couples TRBV6-5 to TRBJ2-1, with a weak D call TRBD1 (7 bases). The germline V gene encodes CDR1 MNHEY and CDR2 SVGAGI. The V end was cut by 5 bases, the J end by 3 bases, with 11 bases between. The CDR3 length is 14 residues. The CDR3 bases are TGTGCCAGCAGTAACAGGGGACTCTACAATGAGCAGTTCTTC. Its protein product is CASSNRGLYNEQFF.

The chain links TRBV4-2 to TRBJ2-7; 7 positions match TRBD1. Germline assignment: CDR1 LGHNA and CDR2 YNFKEQ. This CDR3 is 14 amino acids long. The V gene end was trimmed by 1 base and the J gene end by 6 bases; junction bases not matched to a gene: 6. CDR3 sequence: CASSQGTGGLEQYF. The CDR3 DNA follows: TGTGCCAGCAGCCAAGGGACAGGTGGCCTCGAGCAGTACTTC.

V gene TRBV30 combines with J gene TRBJ2-7; maybe TRBD2 (6 bases). The CDR3 sequence is 12 residues long. V was trimmed by 4 bases and J by 4 bases, leaving 11 bases between them. The germline gives CDR1 GTSNPN, CDR2 SVGIG (reference sequence). The CDR3 DNA follows: TGTGCCTGGATGACTCGGGGGTACGAGCAGTACTTC. This gives the protein CAWMTRGYEQYF.

The chain carries TRBV6-5 and TRBJ1-4; TRBD1 aligns across 7 bases. The germline V gene has CDR1 MNHEY and CDR2 SVGAGI. The V segment lost 6 bases and the J segment 8 bases; nucleotides outside the gene matches: 3. CDR3 length equals 12 residues. CDR3 protein: CASRNRGEKLFF. CDR3 sequence (DNA): TGTGCCAGCAGAAACAGGGGAGAAAAACTGTTTTTT.

The chain couples TRBV6-5 to TRBJ2-5, with 8 nucleotides matching TRBD1. Per the germline V gene, CDR1 is MNHEY and CDR2 is SVGAGI. With V trimmed by 2 bases and J by 4 bases, 6 bases remained unmatched. The CDR3 runs to 15 residues. DNA for the CDR3: TGTGCCAGCAGTTACGCGGTACAGGGGGGAGAGACCCAGTACTTC. Translating it yields CASSYAVQGGETQYF.

The rearrangement links TRBV4-2 to TRBJ2-1; possibly TRBD2 for D (6 bases). Trimming removed 1 base from V and 6 bases from J, with 19 bases in between. The CDR3 is 17 residues long. Germline CDR1 and CDR2: LGHNA and YNFKEQ. CDR3 in amino acids: CASSQVRYGRGSNEQFF. The CDR3, as DNA: TGTGCCAGCAGCCAAGTTAGGTACGGGAGAGGGAGCAATGAGCAGTTCTTC.

This rearrangement joins TRBV19 to TRBJ1-4, with D tentatively TRBD1 (6 bases). Trimming took 10 bases from V and 17 from J, leaving 17 bases between them. Germline V gives CDR1 LNHDA, CDR2 SQIVND (reference sequence). The CDR3 loop spans 10 amino acids. CDR3 residues: CAKIRDTYFF. The CDR3 DNA is TGTGCCAAAATCCGGGACACCTACTTTTTT.

V and J are TRBV19 and TRBJ2-7, with D possibly being TRBD1 (6 bases). The V end was cut by 4 bases, the J end by 3 bases, with 10 bases between. In germline, CDR1 is LNHDA, CDR2 SQIVND (reference sequence). There are 13 residues in the CDR3. The CDR3 DNA is TGTGCCAGTAGTACAGGGGCCGGCTACGAGCAGTACTTC. Its protein product is CASSTGAGYEQYF.

The chain is built from TRBV19 and TRBJ1-2; D ambiguous. This CDR3 has 10 residues. CDR1 is LNHDA, CDR2 SQIVND, per germline (reference sequence). V lost 10 bases, J lost 8 bases, and 11 bases lay in between. CDR3 region: CATEGGGYTF. CDR3 DNA: TGTGCCACGGAAGGCGGGGGCTACACCTTC.

The chain combines TRBV5-1 with TRBJ2-7; 8 bases are shared with TRBD1. This CDR3 contains 14 residues. Germline loops: CDR1 SGHRS, CDR2 YFSETQ. With 2 bases clipped from V and 3 bases from J, the junction kept 4 bases outside the gene matches. DNA for the CDR3: TGCGCCAGCAGCTTTCGGACAGGGCTCTACGAGCAGTACTTC. This codes for CASSFRTGLYEQYF.

This chain uses TRBV5-1 with TRBJ2-3; maybe TRBD1 (6 bases). Germline V gene sequence: CDR1 SGHRS, CDR2 YFSETQ. V lost 7 bases, J lost 0 bases, and 12 bases lay in between. This CDR3 contains 14 residues. DNA of the CDR3: TGCGCCAGCGGCTCCACAGGGAGCACAGATACGCAGTATTTT. The encoded protein is CASGSTGSTDTQYF.

This chain links TRBV13 with TRBJ1-4; 7 positions agree with TRBD1. The CDR3 sequence is 14 residues long. V lost 2 bases, J lost 7 bases, and 4 bases stayed unmatched. Germline-derived CDR1 and CDR2 are PRHDT and FYEKMQ (reference sequence). In nucleotides, the CDR3 is TGTGCCAGCAGCTTAAGACAGGGCGGTGAAAAACTGTTTTTT. Encoded protein: CASSLRQGGEKLFF.

The chain employs TRBV6-1 and TRBJ2-3; possible D gene TRBD1, 5 bases. The CDR3 is made up of 12 amino acids. Deletions cut 8 bases from V and 5 bases from J, with 11 bases between. Germline V gives CDR1 MNHNS, CDR2 SASEGT. CDR3 in DNA: TGTGCCAGCCAGGTGGGGCGAGATACGCAGTATTTT. It codes for CASQVGRDTQYF.

The chain is built from TRBV27 and TRBJ2-7; D may be TRBD1 (5 bases). Trimming removed 6 bases from V and 4 bases from J, with 10 bases in between. Looked up from germline, CDR1 is MNHEY and CDR2 is SMNVEV (reference sequence). The CDR3 contains 12 residues. The CDR3 loop is CASSPDRYEQYF. The CDR3 DNA sequence: TGTGCCAGCAGCCCCGACAGATACGAGCAGTACTTC.

The rearrangement links TRBV7-6 to TRBJ2-2, with TRBD2 matching 8 bases. CDR3 size: 17 residues. Germline CDR1 and CDR2: SGHVS and FNYEAQ. With 5 bases clipped from V and 5 bases from J, the junction kept 13 bases outside the gene matches. CDR3 bases: TGTGCCAGCAGCCAGCTAAACGGGAGGGCAGGTACCGGGGAGCTGTTTTTT. Translated: CASSQLNGRAGTGELFF.

V and J are TRBV6-5 and TRBJ2-3; 7 bases fit TRBD1. The V gene end was trimmed by 2 bases and the J gene end by 1 base; junction bases not matched to a gene: 3. Looked up from germline, CDR1 is MNHEY and CDR2 is SVGAGI. The CDR3 is made up of 15 amino acids. Here the CDR3 DNA reads TGTGCCAGCAGTTACACAACAGGGGGCACAGATACGCAGTATTTT. This codes for CASSYTTGGTDTQYF.

This clone was seen a single time. This sequence joins TRBV5-5 and TRBJ2-7, with TRBD1 matching 7 bases. The CDR3 is made up of 13 amino acids. CDR1 SGHKS and CDR2 YYEKEE come from the germline V gene (reference sequence). J gave up 7 bases and V 6 bases, and 10 bases lay outside the gene matches. CDR3 in amino acids: CASNIDRVGEQYF. In nucleotides, the CDR3 is TGTGCCAGCAACATAGACAGGGTAGGGGAGCAGTACTTC.

The gene calls are TRBV7-6 and TRBJ2-1; D is possibly TRBD2 (5 bases). Per germline, CDR1 SGHVS and CDR2 FNYEAQ. CDR3 length: 14 amino acids. V was cut by 0 bases and J by 10 bases, with 13 bases left in between. The CDR3 DNA reads TGTGCCAGCAGCTTAGCCCCGGGGTACGTGGAGCAGTTCTTC. Translation: CASSLAPGYVEQFF.

V and J are TRBV7-9 and TRBJ2-5, with 7 nucleotides matching TRBD1. Germline V gene lookup returns CDR1 SEHNR and CDR2 FQNEAQ (reference sequence). The CDR3 extends over 12 amino acids. V shed 10 bases and J 5 bases; nucleotides not matched to a gene: 7. The CDR3 DNA follows: TGTGCCACTGCGACAGGGTACGAGACCCAGTACTTC. Protein: CATATGYETQYF.

This chain joins TRBV27 and TRBJ2-7; 8 bases are shared with TRBD1. CDR3 length: 12 amino acids. V trimming: 8 bases; J trimming: 6 bases; junction bases outside the gene matches: 6. Germline V lookup: CDR1 MNHEY, CDR2 SMNVEV (reference sequence). The CDR3 reads CASYTGGGEQYF. Written as DNA, the CDR3 is TGTGCCAGCTACACAGGGGGTGGCGAGCAGTACTTC.

The chain uses TRBV25-1 and TRBJ2-1; 7 nucleotides agree with TRBD2. The length of the CDR3 is 14 residues. Trimming removed 5 bases from V and 3 bases from J; junction bases left unmatched: 4. Germline CDR1 MGHDK, CDR2 SYGVNS. CDR3 in DNA: TGTGCCAGCAGTAGGCAGCGGGACTACAATGAGCAGTTCTTC. It codes for CASSRQRDYNEQFF.

V usage is TRBV19 and J usage is TRBJ1-6; maybe TRBD1 (6 bases). The CDR3 is made up of 17 amino acids. CDR1 and CDR2 (germline): LNHDA, SQIVND (reference sequence). V lost 3 bases to trimming and J lost 1 base, with 13 bases between them. CDR3 loop: CASSMFRGASYNSPLHF. In nucleotides, the CDR3 is TGTGCCAGTAGTATGTTCCGGGGGGCATCCTATAATTCACCCCTCCACTTT. Drawing the rest from reference TRBV19 and TRBJ1-6, the complete variable domain is DGGITQSPKYLFRKEGQNVTLSCEQNLNHDAMYWYRQDPGQGLRLIYYSQIVNDFQKGDIAEGYSVSREKKESFPLTVTSAQKNPTAFYLCASSMFRGASYNSPLHFGNGTRLTVT.

The chain joins TRBV27 to TRBJ1-2, with D uncertain. Trimming removed 3 bases from V and 7 bases from J, with 18 bases in between. Germline V gene lookup returns CDR1 MNHEY and CDR2 SMNVEV (reference sequence). The length of the CDR3 is 15 residues. DNA for the CDR3: TGTGCCAGCAGTTTTTCGTCCGCGGGCGGTGGTGGCTACACCTTC. Amino acids: CASSFSSAGGGGYTF.

This clone was seen a single time. The chain combines TRBV2 with TRBJ2-7; D gene unclear. V was trimmed by 3 bases and J by 3 bases, leaving 3 bases between them. CDR1 and CDR2 (germline): SNHLY, FYNNEI. The CDR3 covers 11 residues. CDR3 sequence: CASSDYYEQYF. For the CDR3, the DNA is TGTGCCAGCAGTGATTACTACGAGCAGTACTTC.

In its sample, this clone was seen once. The J gene is TRBJ1-1, the V gene TRBV5-6; possibly TRBD1 for D (5 bases). CDR1 is SGHDT, CDR2 YYEEEE, per germline. Trimming removed 0 bases at V and 4 bases at J, with 13 bases between. The CDR3 runs 15 residues. DNA for the CDR3: TGTGCCAGCAGCTTGGCTCGGGGGAGAAGCACTGAAGCTTTCTTT. Translating gives CASSLARGRSTEAFF.

This clone appeared a single time. V is TRBV2 and J is TRBJ1-1; D call uncertain. V was pared by 4 bases and J by 1 base, with 10 bases between. The CDR3 extends over 14 amino acids. The V gene's germline CDR1 is SNHLY and CDR2 FYNNEI. CDR3 nucleotide sequence: TGTGCCAGCAGTGCGATGGGAGGGAACACTGAAGCTTTCTTT. Translation gives CASSAMGGNTEAFF.

The CDR3 loop reads CASTPRAGSSYNEQFF. The CDR3 DNA sequence: TGTGCCAGCACCCCTCGGGCGGGAAGCTCCTACAATGAGCAGTTCTTC. V usage is TRBV2 and J usage is TRBJ2-1; the D gene is possibly TRBD2 (6 bases). Trimming stripped 7 bases from V and 0 bases from J, with 16 bases between. Germline lookup yields CDR1 SNHLY and CDR2 FYNNEI. The CDR3 totals 16 residues.